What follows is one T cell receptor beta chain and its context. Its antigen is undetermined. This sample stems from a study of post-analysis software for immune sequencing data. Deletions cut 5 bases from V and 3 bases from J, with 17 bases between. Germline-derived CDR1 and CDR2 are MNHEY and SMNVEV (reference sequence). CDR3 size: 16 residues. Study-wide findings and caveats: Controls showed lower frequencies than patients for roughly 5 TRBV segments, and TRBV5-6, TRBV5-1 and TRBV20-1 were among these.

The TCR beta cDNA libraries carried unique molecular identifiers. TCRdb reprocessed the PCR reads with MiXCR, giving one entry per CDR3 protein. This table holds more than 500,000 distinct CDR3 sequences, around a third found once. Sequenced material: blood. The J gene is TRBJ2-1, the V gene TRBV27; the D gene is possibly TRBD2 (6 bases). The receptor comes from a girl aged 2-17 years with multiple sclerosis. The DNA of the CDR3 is TGTGCCAGCAGTCCGGCGGGGCAGACCTACTACAATGAGCAGTTCTTC. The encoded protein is CASSPAGQTYYNEQFF.